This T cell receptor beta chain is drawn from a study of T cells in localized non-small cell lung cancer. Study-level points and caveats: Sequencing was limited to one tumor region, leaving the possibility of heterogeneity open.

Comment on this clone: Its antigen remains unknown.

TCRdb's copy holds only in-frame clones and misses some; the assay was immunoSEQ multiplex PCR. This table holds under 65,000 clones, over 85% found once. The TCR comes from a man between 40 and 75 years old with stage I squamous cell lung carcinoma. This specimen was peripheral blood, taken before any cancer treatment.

CDR3 bases: TGTGCCAGCAGCACCATGCCGACTAGCGGGGGCTACGAGCAGTACTTC. Translation: CASSTMPTSGGYEQYF. The rearrangement links TRBV9 to TRBJ2-7, with 12 bases aligning to TRBD2. J gave up 3 bases and V 4 bases, and 8 bases lay outside the gene matches. The V gene's germline CDR1 is SGDLS and CDR2 YYNGEE. CDR3 length equals 16 residues.